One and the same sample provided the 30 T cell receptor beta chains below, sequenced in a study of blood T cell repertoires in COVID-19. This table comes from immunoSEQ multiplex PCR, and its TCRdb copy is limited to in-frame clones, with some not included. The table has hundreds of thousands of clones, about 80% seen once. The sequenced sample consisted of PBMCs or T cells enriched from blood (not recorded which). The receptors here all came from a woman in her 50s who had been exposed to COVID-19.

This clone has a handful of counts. The CDR3 loop reads CASSLRQGGNQPQHF. CDR3 nucleotide sequence: TGCGCCAGCAGCCTCAGACAGGGGGGCAATCAGCCCCAGCATTTT. J is TRBJ1-5 and V is TRBV4-1, with 9 bases matching TRBD1. Losses at the gene ends were 4 bases for V and 2 bases for J; bases not matched to a gene: 3. CDR3 length: 15 amino acids. Germline CDR1 and CDR2: MGHRA and YSYEKL.

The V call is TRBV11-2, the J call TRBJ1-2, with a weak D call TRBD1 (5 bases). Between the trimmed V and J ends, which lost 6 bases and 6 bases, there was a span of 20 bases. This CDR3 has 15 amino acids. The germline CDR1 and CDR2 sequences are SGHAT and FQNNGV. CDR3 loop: CASSSRGRGPDGYTF. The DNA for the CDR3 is TGTGCCAGCAGTTCCCGGGGGAGAGGCCCCGATGGCTACACCTTC.

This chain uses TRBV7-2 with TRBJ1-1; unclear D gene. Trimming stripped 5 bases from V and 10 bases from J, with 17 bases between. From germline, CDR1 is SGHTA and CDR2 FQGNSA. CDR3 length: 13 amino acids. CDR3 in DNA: TGTGCCAGCAGCCCCGATCTTAACTCAAGAGCTTTCTTT. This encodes CASSPDLNSRAFF.

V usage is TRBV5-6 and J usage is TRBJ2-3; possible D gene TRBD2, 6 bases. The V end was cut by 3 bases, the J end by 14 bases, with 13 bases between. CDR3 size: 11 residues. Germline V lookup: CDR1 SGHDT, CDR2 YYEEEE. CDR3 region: CASSYSGVGYF. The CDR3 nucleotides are TGTGCCAGCAGCTATTCGGGGGTCGGGTATTTT.

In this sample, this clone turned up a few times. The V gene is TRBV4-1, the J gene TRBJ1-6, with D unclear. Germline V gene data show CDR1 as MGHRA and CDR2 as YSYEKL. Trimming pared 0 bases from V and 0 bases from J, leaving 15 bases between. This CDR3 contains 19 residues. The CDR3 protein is CASSQDWAGSSSYNSPLHF. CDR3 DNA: TGCGCCAGCAGCCAAGATTGGGCAGGATCCAGCTCCTATAATTCACCCCTCCACTTT.

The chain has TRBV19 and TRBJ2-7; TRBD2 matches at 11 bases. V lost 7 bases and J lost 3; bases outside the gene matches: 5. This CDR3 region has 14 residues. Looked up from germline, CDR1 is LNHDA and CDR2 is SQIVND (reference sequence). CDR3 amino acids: CASKPGTSGYEQYF. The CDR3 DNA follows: TGTGCCAGTAAGCCCGGGACTAGCGGCTACGAGCAGTACTTC.

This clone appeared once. CDR3 in amino acids: CASIQDGPEAFF. The CDR3 DNA reads as TGTGCCAGCATCCAGGATGGGCCTGAAGCTTTCTTT. The J gene is TRBJ1-1, the V gene TRBV2; no clear D. The germline CDR1 and CDR2 sequences are SNHLY and FYNNEI. V was clipped by 7 bases and J by 6 bases, with 12 bases between them. CDR3 length equals 12 residues.

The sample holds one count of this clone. As DNA, the CDR3 is TGTGCCAGCAGCCCAACAGGGATTTCGGGCTACGAGCAGTACTTC. This encodes CASSPTGISGYEQYF. The chain carries TRBV5-6 and TRBJ2-7; perhaps TRBD1 as D (6 bases). The V end was cut by 4 bases, the J end by 3 bases, with 17 bases between. Germline V gene lookup returns CDR1 SGHDT and CDR2 YYEEEE. The CDR3 totals 15 residues.

The CDR3 region is CASSPRLAGGLNEQFF. In nucleotides, the CDR3 is TGTGCCAGCAGCCCGAGACTAGCGGGGGGCCTAAATGAGCAGTTCTTC. This rearrangement joins TRBV2 to TRBJ2-1; 13 nucleotides line up with TRBD2. V dropped 6 bases and J dropped 7; count of bases not matched to a gene: 9. The CDR3 runs 16 residues. Germline values: CDR1 SNHLY, CDR2 FYNNEI.

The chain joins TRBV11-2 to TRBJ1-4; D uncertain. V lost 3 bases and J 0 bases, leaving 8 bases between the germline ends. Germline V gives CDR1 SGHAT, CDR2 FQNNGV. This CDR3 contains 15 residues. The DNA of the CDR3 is TGTGCCAGCAGCTTCATCGGAGCAACTAATGAAAAACTGTTTTTT. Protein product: CASSFIGATNEKLFF.

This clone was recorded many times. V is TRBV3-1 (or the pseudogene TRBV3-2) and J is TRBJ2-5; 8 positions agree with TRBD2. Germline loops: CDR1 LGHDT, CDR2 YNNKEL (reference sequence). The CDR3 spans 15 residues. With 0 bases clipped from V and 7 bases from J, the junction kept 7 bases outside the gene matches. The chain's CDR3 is CASSQEVGGGRTQYF. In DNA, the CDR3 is TGTGCCAGCAGCCAAGAGGTCGGCGGGGGGAGGACCCAGTACTTC.

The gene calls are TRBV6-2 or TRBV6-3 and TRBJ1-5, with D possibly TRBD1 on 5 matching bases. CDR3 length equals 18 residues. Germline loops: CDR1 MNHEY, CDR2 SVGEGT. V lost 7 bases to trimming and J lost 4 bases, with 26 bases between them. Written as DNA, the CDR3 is TGTGCCAGCACCCCACTGCGTGTTTCGAGGGGAGGGAATCAGCCCCAGCATTTT. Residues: CASTPLRVSRGGNQPQHF.

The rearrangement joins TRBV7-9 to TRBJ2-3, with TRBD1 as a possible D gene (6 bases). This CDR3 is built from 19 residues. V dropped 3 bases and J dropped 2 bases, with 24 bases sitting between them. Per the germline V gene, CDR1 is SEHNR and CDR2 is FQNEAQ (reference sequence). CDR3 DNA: TGTGCCAGCAGCTTTGGGTCGGGCCGGTCAGGGGTCCACACAGATACGCAGTATTTT. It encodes CASSFGSGRSGVHTDTQYF.

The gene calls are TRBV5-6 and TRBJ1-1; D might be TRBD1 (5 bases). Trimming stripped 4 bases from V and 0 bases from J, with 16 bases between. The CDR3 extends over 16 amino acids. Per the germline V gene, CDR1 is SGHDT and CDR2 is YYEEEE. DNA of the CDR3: TGTGCCAGCAGCCCGGAGGCCACGGGGGTGAACACTGAAGCTTTCTTT. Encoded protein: CASSPEATGVNTEAFF.

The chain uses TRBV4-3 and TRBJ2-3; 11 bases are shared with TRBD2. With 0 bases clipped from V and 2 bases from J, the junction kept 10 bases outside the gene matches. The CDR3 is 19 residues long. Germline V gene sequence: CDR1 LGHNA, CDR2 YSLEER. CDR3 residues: CASSQDVVAGGRVTDTQYF. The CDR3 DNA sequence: TGCGCCAGCAGCCAAGATGTAGTAGCGGGGGGGCGGGTCACAGATACGCAGTATTTT.

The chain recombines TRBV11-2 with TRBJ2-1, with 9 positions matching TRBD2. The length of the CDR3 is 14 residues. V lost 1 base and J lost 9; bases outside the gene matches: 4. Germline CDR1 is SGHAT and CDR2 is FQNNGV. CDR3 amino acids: CASSLAGGGVEQFF. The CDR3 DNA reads TGTGCCAGCAGCTTAGCAGGCGGGGGGGTTGAGCAGTTCTTC.

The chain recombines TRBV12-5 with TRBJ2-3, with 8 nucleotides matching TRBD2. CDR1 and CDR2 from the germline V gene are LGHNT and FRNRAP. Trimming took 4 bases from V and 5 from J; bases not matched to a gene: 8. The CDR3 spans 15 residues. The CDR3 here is CASGSGLGIGDTQYF. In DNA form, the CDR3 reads TGTGCTAGTGGTTCGGGACTAGGAATTGGAGATACGCAGTATTTT.

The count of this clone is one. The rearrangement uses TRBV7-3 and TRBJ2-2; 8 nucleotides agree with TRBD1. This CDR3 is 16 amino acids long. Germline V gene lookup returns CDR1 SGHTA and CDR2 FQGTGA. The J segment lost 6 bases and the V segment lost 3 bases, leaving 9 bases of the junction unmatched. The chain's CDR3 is CASSFTGGIVAGELFF. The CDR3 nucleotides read TGTGCCAGCAGCTTCACAGGGGGGATAGTAGCCGGGGAGCTGTTTTTT.

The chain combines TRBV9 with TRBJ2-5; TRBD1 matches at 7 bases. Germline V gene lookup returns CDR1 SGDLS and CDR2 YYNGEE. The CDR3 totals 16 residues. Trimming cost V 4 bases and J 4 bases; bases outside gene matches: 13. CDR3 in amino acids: CASSPQGEGAGETQYF. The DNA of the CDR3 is TGTGCCAGCAGCCCACAGGGTGAGGGGGCGGGAGAGACCCAGTACTTC.

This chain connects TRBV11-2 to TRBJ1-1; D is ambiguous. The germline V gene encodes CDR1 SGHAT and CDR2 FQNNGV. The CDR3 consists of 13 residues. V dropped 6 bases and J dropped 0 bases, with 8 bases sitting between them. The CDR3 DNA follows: TGTGCCAGCAGTTATGGCATGAACACTGAAGCTTTCTTT. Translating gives CASSYGMNTEAFF.

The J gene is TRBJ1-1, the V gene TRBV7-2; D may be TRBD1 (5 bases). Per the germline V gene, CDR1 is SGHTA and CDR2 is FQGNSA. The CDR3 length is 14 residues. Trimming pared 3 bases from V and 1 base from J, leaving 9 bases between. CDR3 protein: CASSFPQGNTEAFF. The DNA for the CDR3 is TGTGCCAGCAGCTTTCCCCAGGGGAACACTGAAGCTTTCTTT.

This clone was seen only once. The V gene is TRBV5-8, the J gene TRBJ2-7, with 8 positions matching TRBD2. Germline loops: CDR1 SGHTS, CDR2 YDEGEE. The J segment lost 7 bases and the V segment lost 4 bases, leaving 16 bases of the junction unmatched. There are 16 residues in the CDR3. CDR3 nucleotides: TGTGCCAGCAGCCCGGGTGGGAGCGGGGGCATAAGGGAGCAGTACTTC. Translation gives CASSPGGSGGIREQYF.

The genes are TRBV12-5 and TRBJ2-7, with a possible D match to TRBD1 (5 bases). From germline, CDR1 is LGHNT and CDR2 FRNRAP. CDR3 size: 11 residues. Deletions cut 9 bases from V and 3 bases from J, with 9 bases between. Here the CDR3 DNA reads TGTGCTAGCTCACAGGTCTACGAGCAGTACTTC. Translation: CASSQVYEQYF.

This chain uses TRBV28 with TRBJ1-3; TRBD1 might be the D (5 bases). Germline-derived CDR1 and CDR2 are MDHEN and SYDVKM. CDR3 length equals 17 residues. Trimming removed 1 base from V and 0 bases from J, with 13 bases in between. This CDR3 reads CASSLYQGFSSGNTIYF. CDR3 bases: TGTGCCAGCAGTTTATACCAGGGCTTCAGCTCTGGAAACACCATATATTTT.

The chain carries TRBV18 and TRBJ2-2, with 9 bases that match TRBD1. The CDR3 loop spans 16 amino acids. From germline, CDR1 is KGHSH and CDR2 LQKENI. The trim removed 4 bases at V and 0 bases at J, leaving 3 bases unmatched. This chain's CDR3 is CASSQTGGTNTGELFF. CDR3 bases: TGTGCCAGCTCACAAACAGGGGGCACGAACACCGGGGAGCTGTTTTTT. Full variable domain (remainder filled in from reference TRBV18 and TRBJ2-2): NAGVMQNPRHLVRRRGQEARLRCSPMKGHSHVYWYRQLPEEGLKFMVYLQKENIIDESGMPKERFSAEFPKEGPSILRIQQVVRGDSAAYFCASSQTGGTNTGELFFGEGSRLTVL.

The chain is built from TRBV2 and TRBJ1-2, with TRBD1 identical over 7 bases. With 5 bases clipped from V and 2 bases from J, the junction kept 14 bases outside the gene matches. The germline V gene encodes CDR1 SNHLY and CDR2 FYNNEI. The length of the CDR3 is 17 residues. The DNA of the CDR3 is TGTGCCAGCAGTCATTCGGGACAGTGGGAGAGGAACTATGGCTACACCTTC. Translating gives CASSHSGQWERNYGYTF.

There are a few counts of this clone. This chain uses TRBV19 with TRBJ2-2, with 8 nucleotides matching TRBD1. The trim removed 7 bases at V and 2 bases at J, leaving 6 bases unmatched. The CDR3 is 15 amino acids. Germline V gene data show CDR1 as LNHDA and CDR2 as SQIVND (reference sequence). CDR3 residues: CASNDRGINTGELFF. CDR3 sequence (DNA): TGTGCCAGTAATGACAGGGGCATCAACACCGGGGAGCTGTTTTTT.

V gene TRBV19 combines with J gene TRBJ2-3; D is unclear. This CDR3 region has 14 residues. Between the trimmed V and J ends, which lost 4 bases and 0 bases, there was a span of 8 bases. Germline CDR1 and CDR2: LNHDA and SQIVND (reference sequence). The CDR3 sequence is CASSRQVSTDTQYF. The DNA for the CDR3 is TGTGCCAGTAGTAGGCAGGTTAGCACAGATACGCAGTATTTT.

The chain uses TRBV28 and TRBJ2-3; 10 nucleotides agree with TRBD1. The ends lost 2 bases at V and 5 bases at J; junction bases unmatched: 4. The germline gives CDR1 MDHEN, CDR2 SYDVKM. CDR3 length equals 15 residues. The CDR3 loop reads CASSLGTGVGDTQYF. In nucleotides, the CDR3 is TGTGCCAGCAGTTTAGGGACAGGGGTGGGAGATACGCAGTATTTT.

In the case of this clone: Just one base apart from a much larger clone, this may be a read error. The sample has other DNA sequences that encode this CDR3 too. The CDR3 bases are TGTGCCAGCAGCCGGGGAGGGGTCACTGAAGCTTTCTTT. Amino acid sequence: CASSRGGVTEAFF. The J gene is TRBJ1-1, the V gene TRBV12-3 or TRBV12-4, with a tentative D call TRBD1 (5 bases). V lost 6 bases to trimming and J lost 4 bases, with 12 bases between them. This CDR3 is built from 13 residues.